Below are 21 T cell receptor beta chains sequenced from a single sample in a study of blood T cell repertoires in COVID-19. Libraries were prepared by immunoSEQ multiplex PCR; TCRdb keeps only in-frame clonotypes and omits some of them. The sample holds 190,000 or so clones; around 90% are singletons and the top ten take 10%. Specimen: PBMCs or T cells enriched from blood (not recorded which). The receptors originated from a man younger than 35 with acute COVID-19.

CDR3 DNA: TGTGCCAGCGGACAGGGGGCTACCTACGAGCAGTACTTC. It yields the protein CASGQGATYEQYF. The chain joins TRBV12-3 or TRBV12-4 to TRBJ2-7; 11 bases match TRBD1. There are 13 residues in the CDR3. V was clipped by 8 bases and J by 2 bases; unmatched bases: 2.

The chain links TRBV9 to TRBJ2-3, with D uncertain. This CDR3 has 13 residues. Trimming took 5 bases from V and 4 from J, leaving 11 bases between them. In germline, CDR1 is SGDLS, CDR2 YYNGEE. The CDR3 DNA reads TGTGCCAGCAGTGACACATCCGCAGATACGCAGTATTTT. Protein: CASSDTSADTQYF.

J is TRBJ2-3 and V is TRBV24-1; 9 bases match TRBD1. V was pared by 1 base and J by 5 bases, with 15 bases of the junction left unmatched. Germline V gene lookup returns CDR1 KGHDR and CDR2 SFDVKD. This CDR3 region has 19 residues. The CDR3 nucleotides are TGTGCCACCAGTGATTTTTTGGGGGGTAGGACAGGGGCCGGAGATACGCAGTATTTT. This gives the protein CATSDFLGGRTGAGDTQYF.

The chain recombines TRBV7-9 with TRBJ2-7, with D possibly being TRBD2 (5 bases). CDR1 and CDR2 from the germline V gene are SEHNR and FQNEAQ (reference sequence). Deletions cut 6 bases from V and 1 base from J, with 16 bases between. CDR3 length: 15 amino acids. CDR3 loop: CASSRTALGSYEQYF. In DNA, the CDR3 is TGTGCCAGCAGTCGGACTGCCCTCGGATCCTACGAGCAGTACTTC.

About this clone: Germline and junction disagree at one end, which may indicate a read error. The chain has TRBV2 and TRBJ2-1; the D is unclear. This CDR3 has 15 residues. Germline CDR1 and CDR2: SNHLY and FYNNEI. The CDR3 reads CASSEESRSLNKQFF. The CDR3 region has the DNA TGTGCCAGCAGTGAAGAGTCTAGGAGTCTCAATAAGCAGTTCTTC. Full variable domain (remainder filled in from reference TRBV2 and TRBJ2-1): EPEVTQTPSHQVTQMGQEVILRCVPISNHLYFYWYRQILGQKVEFLVSFYNNEISEKSEIFDDQFSVERPDGSNFTLKIRSTKLEDSAMYFCASSEESRSLNKQFFGPGTRLTVL.

The V and J genes are TRBV4-3 and TRBJ2-1; 11 nucleotides align to TRBD2. Germline lookup yields CDR1 LGHNA and CDR2 YSLEER. The CDR3 spans 15 residues. V was pared by 4 bases and J by 4 bases, with 3 bases of the junction left unmatched. The CDR3 coding sequence is TGCGCCAGCAGCCCCGGGACTAGCGGTTACAATGAGCAGTTCTTC. It specifies CASSPGTSGYNEQFF.

The V call is TRBV2, the J call TRBJ1-4; TRBD1 is a possible D gene (6 bases). V was trimmed by 5 bases and J by 8 bases, leaving 15 bases between them. The CDR3 covers 14 residues. Germline V gene lookup returns CDR1 SNHLY and CDR2 FYNNEI. In DNA form, the CDR3 reads TGTGCCAGCAGTATCTTACAGGGTAACGAAAAACTGTTTTTT. Protein sequence: CASSILQGNEKLFF.

The chain is built from TRBV25-1 and TRBJ1-4; the D is unclear. Trimming removed 6 bases from V and 3 bases from J, with 14 bases in between. The CDR3 spans 15 residues. Germline loops: CDR1 MGHDK, CDR2 SYGVNS. The CDR3 nucleotides read TGTGCCAGCAGCCCTGTCGGGTGGGCTAATGAAAAACTGTTTTTT. As protein: CASSPVGWANEKLFF.

V is TRBV29-1 and J is TRBJ1-2, with 9 bases that match TRBD1. CDR1 is SQVTM and CDR2 is ANQGSEA in the germline V gene. The CDR3 is 13 residues long. Losses at the gene ends were 3 bases for V and 6 bases for J; bases not matched to a gene: 5. The CDR3 spells CSVDRDRDHGYTF. The DNA of the CDR3 is TGCAGCGTTGACCGGGACAGGGACCATGGCTACACCTTC.

The chain uses TRBV6-2 or TRBV6-3 and TRBJ2-5; D perhaps matches TRBD1 (6 bases). Germline V gene data show CDR1 as MNHEY and CDR2 as SVGEGT. V was pared by 6 bases and J by 5 bases, with 16 bases between. The CDR3 sequence is 14 residues long. The CDR3 region has the DNA TGTGCCAGCAGCCGGGACACCTCAGACGAGACCCAGTACTTC. Protein sequence: CASSRDTSDETQYF.

The chain combines TRBV5-1 with TRBJ1-1; 8 bases align to TRBD1. The CDR3 runs to 13 residues. The J segment lost 7 bases and the V segment lost 7 bases, leaving 9 bases of the junction unmatched. The germline V gene has CDR1 SGHRS and CDR2 YFSETQ. CDR3 loop: CASAPQGAGEAFF. The DNA of the CDR3 is TGCGCCAGCGCGCCGCAGGGGGCGGGTGAAGCTTTCTTT. Full variable domain (rest looked up from reference TRBV5-1 and TRBJ1-1): KAGVTQTPRYLIKTRGQQVTLSCSPISGHRSVSWYQQTPGQGLQFLFEYFSETQRNKGNFPGRFSGRQFSNSRSEMNVSTLELGDSALYLCASAPQGAGEAFFGQGTRLTVV.

The genes are TRBV3-1 (or the pseudogene TRBV3-2) and TRBJ2-2, with 7 bases identical to TRBD1. Unmatched junction bases numbered 6, after V lost 4 bases and J lost 7 bases. This CDR3 comprises 14 residues. Germline lookup yields CDR1 LGHDT and CDR2 YNNKEL (reference sequence). CDR3 bases: TGTGCCAGCAGCCCAGGGGGAGTGGGCGGGGAGCTGTTTTTT. It translates to CASSPGGVGGELFF.

The CDR3 here is CASSVSGTASSRGYTF. CDR3 nucleotides: TGTGCCAGTAGTGTCTCGGGGACAGCCTCATCCCGTGGCTACACCTTC. The chain uses TRBV19 and TRBJ1-2, with 7 bases matching TRBD1. Germline-derived CDR1 and CDR2 are LNHDA and SQIVND (reference sequence). J gave up 7 bases and V 5 bases, and 16 bases lay outside the gene matches. The CDR3 loop spans 16 amino acids. Looking up the rest from reference TRBV19 and TRBJ1-2 gives the full variable domain: DGGITQSPKYLFRKEGQNVTLSCEQNLNHDAMYWYRQDPGQGLRLIYYSQIVNDFQKGDIAEGYSVSREKKESFPLTVTSAQKNPTAFYLCASSVSGTASSRGYTFGSGTRLTVV.

V usage is TRBV4-1 and J usage is TRBJ1-2; possible D gene TRBD1, 5 bases. The germline V gene encodes CDR1 MGHRA and CDR2 YSYEKL. Trimming cost V 1 base and J 7 bases, with 13 bases left between them. The CDR3 is 14 amino acids. Here the CDR3 reads CASSQASTASGYTF. The DNA of the CDR3 is TGCGCCAGCAGCCAAGCTTCGACAGCCTCTGGCTACACCTTC.

The chain has TRBV2 and TRBJ2-7; TRBD2 might be the D (5 bases). Germline loops: CDR1 SNHLY, CDR2 FYNNEI. This CDR3 contains 14 residues. V was clipped by 11 bases and J by 4 bases, with 21 bases between them. The DNA of the CDR3 is TGTGCCTGCTTGGAAGATAGGACTTCTTACGAGCAGTACTTC. It specifies CACLEDRTSYEQYF.

The CDR3 reads CASSLTGTGGGYGYTF. The DNA of the CDR3 is TGTGCCAGCAGTTTGACGGGAACAGGGGGCGGGTATGGCTACACCTTC. The chain is built from TRBV27 and TRBJ1-2, with 9 bases matching TRBD1. The germline CDR1 and CDR2 sequences are MNHEY and SMNVEV (reference sequence). The CDR3 extends over 16 amino acids. The V and J ends lost 3 bases and 5 bases, in that order; junction bases with no gene match: 10.

This chain connects TRBV3-1 (or the pseudogene TRBV3-2) to TRBJ1-6; no clear D. With 4 bases removed from V and 10 bases from J, the gap between germline ends came to 17 bases. The CDR3 loop spans 15 amino acids. Germline V gene sequence: CDR1 LGHDT, CDR2 YNNKEL (reference sequence). CDR3 sequence reads: CASSPAEGESSPLHF. The CDR3 region has the DNA TGTGCCAGCAGCCCTGCCGAGGGAGAGTCGTCACCCCTCCACTTT.

This chain's CDR3 is CASSLAAAYSSTDTQYF. The CDR3 DNA is TGTGCCAGCAGTTTGGCGGCCGCCTACTCTAGCACAGATACGCAGTATTTT. The chain uses TRBV28 and TRBJ2-3; D is ambiguous. The V end was cut by 3 bases, the J end by 0 bases, with 16 bases between. The CDR3 totals 17 residues. CDR1 is MDHEN and CDR2 is SYDVKM in the germline V gene.

The CDR3 reads CASSPGSFTEAFF. CDR3 coding DNA: TGTGCCAGTAGTCCGGGGAGTTTCACTGAAGCTTTCTTT. The genes are TRBV19 and TRBJ1-1, with D hard to call. Trimming removed 5 bases from V and 4 bases from J, with 11 bases in between. Germline V gene sequence: CDR1 LNHDA, CDR2 SQIVND (reference sequence). This CDR3 has 13 residues.

A single count supports this clone. This sequence joins TRBV5-1 and TRBJ2-7, with 8 bases identical to TRBD1. J gave up 1 base and V 4 bases, and 7 bases lay outside the gene matches. Germline V gene data show CDR1 as SGHRS and CDR2 as YFSETQ. CDR3 size: 15 residues. In DNA form, the CDR3 reads TGCGCCAGCAGCATGGGACAGGTAGGATCCTACGAGCAGTACTTC. This sequence encodes CASSMGQVGSYEQYF.

This chain uses TRBV28 with TRBJ2-1, with TRBD2 matching over 9 bases. The CDR3 runs 14 residues. The trim removed 3 bases at V and 7 bases at J, leaving 4 bases unmatched. The germline V gene encodes CDR1 MDHEN and CDR2 SYDVKM. The CDR3 bases are TGTGCCAGCAGTTTTAGCGGGAGAGGGAATGAGCAGTTCTTC. Protein: CASSFSGRGNEQFF. Full variable domain (outside the CDR3, taken from reference TRBV28 and TRBJ2-1): DVKVTQSSRYLVKRTGEKVFLECVQDMDHENMFWYRQDPGLGLRLIYFSYDVKMKEKGDIPEGYSVSREKKERFSLILESASTNQTSMYLCASSFSGRGNEQFFGPGTRLTVL.